Listed below are T cell receptor beta chains from one sample, sequenced in a study of neurological immune-mediated disorders. TCRdb analysed the 5' RACE reads with MiXCR anew, one entry per CDR3 protein. The sample yields 20,000 or so distinct CDR3 sequences, approximately 7.3% seen once. Sequencing input: CD8+ T cells from blood. These receptor sequences come from a woman in her thirties with HTLV-1-associated myelopathy (HAM/TSP). CDR3s include the opening cysteine and the closing phenylalanine or tryptophan. A D gene is named only where the DNA matches it firmly. Some rows have no size entry. The others give once, few or many, or a class for an expanded clone.

size: many; D: .; V: TRBV15; J: TRBJ2-1; DNA: TGTGCCACCAGCAGAGATGGGCTAGTCGTTGAGCAGTTCTTC; CDR3: CATSRDGLVVEQFF
size: many; D: .; V: TRBV7-6; J: TRBJ2-7; DNA: TGTGCCAGCAGCTTAGAAACGACTAGAACGTTCTACGAGCAGTACTTC; CDR3: CASSLETTRTFYEQYF
size: many; D: .; V: TRBV6-5; J: TRBJ1-2; DNA: TGTGCCAGCAGCCCAGGGTCGGGGGTAGGGGATGGCTACACCTTC; CDR3: CASSPGSGVGDGYTF
size: many; D: .; V: TRBV11-3; J: TRBJ2-2; DNA: TGTGCCAGCAGCTCCACGAGCCCCGCCGGGGAGCTGTTTTTT; CDR3: CASSSTSPAGELFF
size: many; D: TRBD2; V: TRBV7-3; J: TRBJ2-3; DNA: TGTGCCAGCAGCCCCTTGCGACTAGCGGGGGAAGGAGATACGCAGTATTTT; CDR3: CASSPLRLAGEGDTQYF
size: many; D: .; V: TRBV27; J: TRBJ1-1; DNA: TGTGCCAGCAGTTTATCGCCCGGGCACACTGAAGCTTTCTTT; CDR3: CASSLSPGHTEAFF
size: many; D: TRBD2; V: TRBV6-4; J: TRBJ2-1; DNA: TGTGCCAGCAGTGCGGGGGGTCCCTACAATGAGCAGTTCTTC; CDR3: CASSAGGPYNEQFF
size: many; D: .; V: TRBV7-6; J: TRBJ2-7; DNA: TGTGCCAGCAGCTTATTTCGCGAACAGGGCCCCTACGAGCAGTACTTC; CDR3: CASSLFREQGPYEQYF
size: many; D: .; V: TRBV20-1; J: TRBJ2-7; DNA: TGCAGTGCGCGGAGCCCAAAGTCCTACGAGCAGTACTTC; CDR3: CSARSPKSYEQYF
size: many; D: TRBD1; V: TRBV7-9; J: TRBJ1-2; DNA: TGTGCCAGCGACAGGGGGCCATATGGCTACACCTTC; CDR3: CASDRGPYGYTF
size: many; D: .; V: TRBV10-2; J: TRBJ2-3; DNA: TGCGCCAGCAGTACGGACAGAACAGCAGATACGCAGTATTTT; CDR3: CASSTDRTADTQYF
size: many; D: TRBD2; V: TRBV20-1; J: TRBJ2-7; DNA: TGCAGTGCTAGAGGGCTAGCGGAGTACGAGCAGTACTTC; CDR3: CSARGLAEYEQYF
size: many; D: TRBD2; V: TRBV20-1; J: TRBJ2-4; DNA: TGCAGTGCTAGGCGGGGGGGCCACGGGCCAAACATTCAGTACTTC; CDR3: CSARRGGHGPNIQYF
size: few; D: .; V: TRBV2; J: TRBJ2-1; DNA: TGTGCCAGCAGTGAAGATGGTGGGGCCCCCTACAATGAGCAGTTCTTC; CDR3: CASSEDGGAPYNEQFF
size: many; D: .; V: TRBV12-3/TRBV12-4; J: TRBJ1-1; DNA: TGTGCCAGCAGTTTAGTGCCAGCGACAGGGAACACTGAAGCTTTCTTT; CDR3: CASSLVPATGNTEAFF
size: .; D: .; V: TRBV30; J: TRBJ2-1; DNA: TGTGCCTGGAGTGTAATGGCAGGGACGTACCATGAGCAGTTCTTC; CDR3: CAWSVMAGTYHEQFF
size: many; D: .; V: TRBV12-3/TRBV12-4; J: TRBJ2-4; DNA: TGTGCCAGCAGTCTCCTGGCCCCAGGGGTCGACGGCAAAAACATTCAGTACTTC; CDR3: CASSLLAPGVDGKNIQYF
size: many; D: TRBD1; V: TRBV7-8; J: TRBJ2-7; DNA: TGTGCCAGCAGCCAGCGGGGACAGGGGCCCTCCTACGAGCAGTACTTC; CDR3: CASSQRGQGPSYEQYF
size: many; D: TRBD1; V: TRBV7-8; J: TRBJ2-6; DNA: TGTGCCAGCAGCTTCCCGGGACAGGGGGACTCTGGGGCCAACGTCCTGACTTTC; CDR3: CASSFPGQGDSGANVLTF
size: medium-sized; D: .; V: TRBV24-1; J: TRBJ2-3; DNA: TGTGCCACCAGTGATCACGGCCCAGCGTCAGATACGCAGTATTTT; CDR3: CATSDHGPASDTQYF